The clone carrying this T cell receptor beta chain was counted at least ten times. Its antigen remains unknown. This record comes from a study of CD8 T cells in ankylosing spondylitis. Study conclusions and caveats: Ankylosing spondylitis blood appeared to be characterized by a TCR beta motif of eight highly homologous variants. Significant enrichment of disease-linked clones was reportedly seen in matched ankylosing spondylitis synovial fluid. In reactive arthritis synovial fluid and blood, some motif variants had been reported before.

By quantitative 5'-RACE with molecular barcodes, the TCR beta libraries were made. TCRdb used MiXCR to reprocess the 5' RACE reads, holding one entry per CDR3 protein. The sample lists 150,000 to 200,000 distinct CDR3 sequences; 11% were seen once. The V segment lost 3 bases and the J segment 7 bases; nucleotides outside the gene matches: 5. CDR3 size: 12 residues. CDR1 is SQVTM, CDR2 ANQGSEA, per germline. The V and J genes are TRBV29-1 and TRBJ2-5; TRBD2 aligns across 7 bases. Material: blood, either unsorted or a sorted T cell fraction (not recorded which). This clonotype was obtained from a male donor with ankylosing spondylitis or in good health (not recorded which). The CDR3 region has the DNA TGCAGCGTTGACCCCCCTAGCGGGACCCAGTACTTC. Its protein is CSVDPPSGTQYF.